Listed here are 9 T cell receptor beta chains from one sample, sequenced in a study of regulatory T cells in long-lasting Graves disease. Time point indicated: persistent/refractory GD, antithyroid drugs over 5 years with positive TRAb. From PBMCs, RNA was extracted and then used to make the TCR library. Investigators prepared the TCR beta libraries by applying iRepertoire HTBI primers and Arm-PCR of CDR3 regions. In TCRdb, the multiplex PCR reads were re-called with MiXCR into one record per CDR3 protein. The sample has 700,000 or so distinct CDR3 sequences, 25% to 35% seen once. Sequencing used peripheral blood mononuclear cells (PBMCs), obtained when the disease was refractory, from a patient treated with antithyroid drugs. The receptors come from a female donor with Graves disease.

This clonotype occurred a few times. This chain links TRBV6-5 with TRBJ2-7; weak D call: TRBD2 (5 bases). The V end was cut by 0 bases, the J end by 0 bases, with 18 bases between. Germline CDR1 reads MNHEY; CDR2 reads SVGAGI. The CDR3 has 18 residues. CDR3 region: CASSYSNVIERISYEQYF. CDR3 coding DNA: TGTGCCAGCAGTTACTCGAACGTCATCGAGCGGATCTCCTACGAGCAGTACTTC.

The chain combines TRBV5-4 with TRBJ2-7; D may correspond to TRBD1 or TRBD2 (5 bases each). V was cut by 4 bases and J by 0 bases, with 17 bases left in between. This CDR3 has 16 amino acids. Germline CDR1 and CDR2: SGHNT and YYREEE (reference sequence). The CDR3 loop reads CASSGPGKGSSYEQYF. The CDR3, as DNA: TGTGCCAGCAGCGGACCAGGGAAAGGGAGCTCCTACGAGCAGTACTTC. The full variable domain, with the rest looked up from reference TRBV5-4 and TRBJ2-7, is ETGVTQSPTHLIKTRGQQVTLRCSSQSGHNTVSWYQQALGQGPQFIFQYYREEENGRGNFPPRFSGLQFPNYSSELNVNALELDDSALYLCASSGPGKGSSYEQYFGPGTRLTVT.

The chain joins TRBV9 to TRBJ1-1, with TRBD1 as a possible D gene (5 bases). CDR1 is SGDLS, CDR2 YYNGEE, per germline. V shed 0 bases and J shed 7 bases, with 13 bases lying between them. The CDR3 totals 14 residues. CDR3 region: CASSVGTFPLEAFF. The DNA of the CDR3 is TGTGCCAGCAGCGTAGGGACATTTCCTCTTGAAGCTTTCTTT.

There are a few counts of this clonotype. This chain links TRBV6-1 with TRBJ1-6; D is unresolved. From germline, CDR1 is MNHNS and CDR2 SASEGT. The CDR3 runs 16 residues. Trimming took 6 bases from V and 0 from J, leaving 12 bases between them. In DNA form, the CDR3 reads TGTGCCAGCAGCCCGGGGTTTAGCTCCTATAATTCACCCCTCCACTTT. This sequence encodes CASSPGFSSYNSPLHF.

This clonotype was found a few times. The chain couples TRBV6-5 to TRBJ2-1; 7 bases align to TRBD2. CDR1 is MNHEY and CDR2 is SVGAGI in the germline V gene. Trimming took 4 bases from V and 5 from J; bases not matched to a gene: 11. The CDR3 totals 16 residues. CDR3 amino acids: CASSSIAPGGHNEQFF. The CDR3 nucleotides read TGTGCCAGCAGTTCCATCGCCCCGGGAGGCCACAATGAGCAGTTCTTC.

The rearrangement joins TRBV13 to TRBJ2-5; D is ambiguous. From germline, CDR1 is PRHDT and CDR2 FYEKMQ (reference sequence). Trimming pared 6 bases from V and 4 bases from J, leaving 18 bases between. This CDR3 has 15 amino acids. The CDR3 here is CASRRGLPGPETQYF. CDR3 nucleotide sequence: TGTGCCAGCAGGCGCGGTTTGCCGGGTCCAGAGACCCAGTACTTC.

The V gene is TRBV12-5, the J gene TRBJ1-2; maybe TRBD1 (5 bases). The CDR3 sequence is 16 residues long. Germline V gene sequence: CDR1 LGHNT, CDR2 FRNRAP. V lost 2 bases, J lost 7 bases, and 20 bases lay in between. CDR3 region: CASGLSPFDSKLGYTF. CDR3 sequence (DNA): TGTGCTAGTGGTTTGTCCCCATTCGACAGCAAGCTTGGCTACACCTTC. The whole variable domain, remainder taken from reference TRBV12-5 and TRBJ1-2, is DARVTQTPRHKVTEMGQEVTMRCQPILGHNTVFWYRQTMMQGLELLAYFRNRAPLDDSGMPKDRFSAEMPDATLATLKIQPSEPRDSAVYFCASGLSPFDSKLGYTFGSGTRLTVV.

The sample holds many counts of this clonotype. The rearrangement joins TRBV28 to TRBJ1-1; TRBD1 aligns across 8 bases. Trimming at V came to 10 bases and at J to 0 bases, leaving 13 bases not matched to a gene. CDR3 length: 16 amino acids. Germline V gene sequence: CDR1 MDHEN, CDR2 SYDVKM. In DNA, the CDR3 is TGTGCCACCTCCAGGGGGCAGCTTCGTCTGAACACTGAAGCTTTCTTT. Translating it yields CATSRGQLRLNTEAFF.

This chain joins TRBV2 and TRBJ1-5; 9 nucleotides agree with TRBD1. J lost 5 bases, V lost 4 bases, and 6 bases had no gene match. Germline V gene data show CDR1 as SNHLY and CDR2 as FYNNEI. The CDR3 contains 15 residues. CDR3 residues: CASSVRDRVDQPQHF. CDR3 in DNA: TGTGCCAGCAGTGTCCGGGACAGGGTCGATCAGCCCCAGCATTTT.